The sequence of this T cell receptor (beta chain) was determined in a study of metastatic and nonmetastatic thyroid tumors. Study details: It was across blood and tumor or nodule tissue from malignant and benign thyroid patients that repertoires were compared. Broader study findings: As reported, TCR beta diversity in blood and tumor was significantly higher in malignant thyroid tumors than in benign nodules.

Per the original methods: A papillary thyroid cancer distant-metastasis classifier was built from CDR3 differences across clinicopathological groups. TCRdb reprocessed the PCR reads via MiXCR. TCRdb assigned the V and J calls; the authors' analysis was not used. The sample contains 35,000 to 40,000 clones, roughly a sixth of which appear only once. This clone was seen ten or more times. Its antigen remains unidentified. Patients underwent thyroid surgery, and none had received any treatment before it. V was clipped by 6 bases and J by 4 bases; unmatched bases: 11. From germline, CDR1 is DFQATT and CDR2 SNEGSKA (reference sequence). The CDR3 covers 15 residues.

This sequence originates from a female donor with papillary thyroid cancer or a benign thyroid nodule (not recorded which). Some clones in this sample may be carry-over from other donors' samples. Sequenced input: tumor tissue. The chain couples TRBV20-1 to TRBJ2-1, with 8 bases that match TRBD2. The CDR3, as DNA: TGCAGTGCCTCGCCAACTAGCGGAGATTACAATGAGCAGTTCTTC. Translating gives CSASPTSGDYNEQFF.